Listed below are T cell receptor beta chains from one sample, sequenced in a study of cytomegalovirus exposure and HLA in healthy donors. Some clones are missing from TCRdb's copy, which holds only in-frame ones; the method was immunoSEQ multiplex PCR. The sample yields about 60,000 clones, more than 70% seen once. The sequencing input was PBMCs. Every receptor here comes from a male donor in good health and CMV-seronegative. Both conserved end residues are part of each CDR3. A D gene is named only where the DNA matches it firmly. Expanded clones get a size class; other rows say once, few or many, or leave the size out.

size	length	V	J	D	DNA	CDR3
-	13	TRBV19	TRBJ1-1	TRBD1	TGTGCCAGTTCAGGTGGACAGGGAATAGGAGCTTTCTTT	CASSGGQGIGAFF
-	13	TRBV6-5	TRBJ1-4	-	TGTGCCAGCAGCCACAGGGAGGGTGAAAAACTGTTTTTT	CASSHREGEKLFF
-	16	TRBV2	TRBJ2-3	-	TGTGCCAGCAGTGAAATGGGGCATAGTTCGGCAGATACGCAGTATTTT	CASSEMGHSSADTQYF
once	16	TRBV6-6	TRBJ2-7	TRBD1	TGTGCCAGCAGTTACCCTTCGGGACAGGGCTCCTACGAGCAGTACTTC	CASSYPSGQGSYEQYF
-	16	TRBV27	TRBJ2-3	-	TGTGCCAGCAAGTATTCTCAGGCAAACCAAGCAGATACGCAGTATTTT	CASKYSQANQADTQYF
-	16	TRBV5-6	TRBJ1-1	-	TGTGCCAGCAGCTGGTTGGGTCTGGGGAGGGACACTGAAGCTTTCTTT	CASSWLGLGRDTEAFF
-	15	TRBV11-2	TRBJ2-2	TRBD2	TGTGCCAGCAGCTTAAGAGCGGGGGCGAACGGGGAGCTGTTTTTT	CASSLRAGANGELFF
-	15	TRBV30	TRBJ1-3	-	TGTGCCTGGAGTGCCGGGACACGCATTGGAAACACCATATATTTT	CAWSAGTRIGNTIYF
-	15	TRBV27	TRBJ2-4	TRBD1	TGTGCCAGCAGTTACTCCCAGGGGGACAAAAACATTCAGTACTTC	CASSYSQGDKNIQYF
-	14	TRBV6-5	TRBJ2-3	TRBD1	TGTGCCAGCAGAAGACAGGGGGCATCAAATACGCAGTATTTT	CASRRQGASNTQYF
-	13	TRBV7-9	TRBJ2-7	TRBD2	TGTGCCAGCAGCCTAGCGGACTCCTACGAGCAGTGCTTC	CASSLADSYEQCF